The 26 T cell receptor beta chains below come from one sample, sequenced in a study of blood T cell repertoires in COVID-19. The data were produced by immunoSEQ multiplex PCR, yet TCRdb's version contains in-frame clones alone and is incomplete. The data contain fewer than 200,000 clones, roughly three quarters of them seen just once; the ten biggest clones take up approximately 8.6%. Sample: peripheral blood. These receptors all come from a woman aged 45-65 years with active or convalescent COVID-19.

The chain employs TRBV28 and TRBJ2-3; TRBD1 matches 8 bases. The CDR3 is made up of 15 amino acids. Per the germline V gene, CDR1 is MDHEN and CDR2 is SYDVKM. Losses at the gene ends were 3 bases for V and 2 bases for J; bases not matched to a gene: 4. For the CDR3, the DNA is TGTGCCAGCAGTTTGGACAGGGCTTACACAGATACGCAGTATTTT. Protein: CASSLDRAYTDTQYF. The variable domain in full, with the rest retrieved from reference TRBV28 and TRBJ2-3, is DVKVTQSSRYLVKRTGEKVFLECVQDMDHENMFWYRQDPGLGLRLIYFSYDVKMKEKGDIPEGYSVSREKKERFSLILESASTNQTSMYLCASSLDRAYTDTQYFGPGTRLTVL.

This clone was seen a single time. The rearrangement uses TRBV7-9 and TRBJ2-5; D may be TRBD1 (5 bases). Germline V CDR1 and CDR2: SEHNR, FQNEAQ (reference sequence). There are 14 residues in the CDR3. Trimming pared 3 bases from V and 1 base from J, leaving 9 bases between. CDR3 sequence reads: CASSFDRVQETQYF. The CDR3 DNA follows: TGTGCCAGCAGCTTTGACAGAGTCCAAGAGACCCAGTACTTC.

This CDR3 reads CASSSPGQGVAKNIQYF. The CDR3 region has the DNA TGTGCCAGCAGTTCCCCAGGACAGGGTGTAGCCAAAAACATTCAGTACTTC. The chain uses TRBV6-2 or TRBV6-3 and TRBJ2-4; 8 bases agree with TRBD1. The CDR3 covers 17 residues. CDR1 and CDR2 from the germline V gene are MNHEY and SVGEGT. V shed 4 bases, J shed 0 bases, and the junction held 8 bases outside the gene matches.

In this sample, this clone turned up a few times. V and J are TRBV28 and TRBJ1-1, with 10 bases identical to TRBD1. There are 16 residues in the CDR3. The V segment lost 5 bases and the J segment 8 bases; nucleotides outside the gene matches: 14. Germline V gives CDR1 MDHEN, CDR2 SYDVKM. CDR3 sequence: CASSPAGRTGGPEAFF. In nucleotides, the CDR3 is TGTGCCAGCAGTCCTGCGGGCCGGACAGGGGGACCAGAAGCTTTCTTT.

The chain recombines TRBV28 with TRBJ1-2; D unclear. Trimming removed 8 bases from V and 0 bases from J, with 7 bases in between. Germline V gives CDR1 MDHEN, CDR2 SYDVKM. The CDR3 contains 12 residues. In nucleotides, the CDR3 is TGTGCCAGCTCCGACACTAACTATGGCTACACCTTC. It translates to CASSDTNYGYTF.

The chain has TRBV3-1 (or the pseudogene TRBV3-2) and TRBJ2-7; 8 positions match TRBD1. After removal of 5 bases from V and 6 bases from J, the junction contained 9 bases not matched to a gene. CDR1 LGHDT and CDR2 YNNKEL come from the germline V gene (reference sequence). This CDR3 region has 14 residues. CDR3 residues: CASSTQDRVGEQYF. The CDR3 DNA reads as TGTGCCAGCAGCACCCAGGACAGGGTCGGCGAGCAGTACTTC.

This rearrangement joins TRBV24-1 to TRBJ2-1, with 9 bases matching TRBD1. Germline trimming cut 7 bases from V and 5 bases from J; bases unmatched to any gene: 5. The CDR3 consists of 14 residues. The V gene's germline CDR1 is KGHDR and CDR2 SFDVKD. DNA for the CDR3: TGTGCCACCAGGGCCGGGACAGGGCACAATGAGCAGTTCTTC. This translates into CATRAGTGHNEQFF.

The J gene is TRBJ2-1, the V gene TRBV7-2; 10 bases agree with TRBD1. This CDR3 has 14 residues. Germline V gene data show CDR1 as SGHTA and CDR2 as FQGNSA. Germline trimming cut 6 bases from V and 9 bases from J; bases unmatched to any gene: 8. In DNA form, the CDR3 reads TGTGCCAGCAGATCGGGACAGGGGTGGGGTGAGCAGTTCTTC. Translating it yields CASRSGQGWGEQFF.

The rearrangement uses TRBV28 and TRBJ2-7; 7 positions match TRBD1. This CDR3 has 15 residues. After removal of 6 bases from V and 1 base from J, the junction contained 9 bases not matched to a gene. The V gene's germline CDR1 is MDHEN and CDR2 SYDVKM. CDR3 bases: TGTGCCAGCAGCCGTAGACAGGGAACTTCCTACGAGCAGTACTTC. Encoded protein: CASSRRQGTSYEQYF.

The sample holds a few counts of this clone. This sequence joins TRBV19 and TRBJ2-3; the match to TRBD2 covers 7 bases. CDR3 length equals 17 residues. V lost 4 bases and J lost 0; bases outside the gene matches: 10. CDR1 LNHDA and CDR2 SQIVND come from the germline V gene (reference sequence). The CDR3 nucleotides are TGTGCCAGTAGTAGTGAGCGGGGCGCGACTAGCACAGATACGCAGTATTTT. It specifies CASSSERGATSTDTQYF.

This clone showed up just a few times. The gene calls are TRBV14 and TRBJ2-3; D uncertain. Trimming removed 0 bases at V and 3 bases at J, with 7 bases between. This CDR3 has 14 amino acids. Germline V lookup: CDR1 SGHDN, CDR2 FVKESK. The CDR3, as DNA: TGTGCCAGCAGCCAAGATCTAGGTACAGATACGCAGTATTTT. It specifies CASSQDLGTDTQYF.

The chain uses TRBV2 and TRBJ1-5; 8 bases are a match to TRBD1. After removal of 7 bases from V and 5 bases from J, the junction contained 10 bases not matched to a gene. CDR3 length equals 15 residues. Germline V gene data show CDR1 as SNHLY and CDR2 as FYNNEI. Written as DNA, the CDR3 is TGTGCCAGCACTCCGGAAGCAGGGGGCCATCAGCCCCAGCATTTT. It encodes CASTPEAGGHQPQHF.

This chain connects TRBV3-1 (or the pseudogene TRBV3-2) to TRBJ2-3, with D possibly being TRBD2 (6 bases). The V gene's germline CDR1 is LGHDT and CDR2 YNNKEL (reference sequence). This CDR3 region has 14 residues. Trimming took off 3 bases at V and 2 bases at J, with 9 bases between the two ends. The DNA for the CDR3 is TGTGCCAGCAGCCAGAGGACTATCACAGATACGCAGTATTTT. Its translation is CASSQRTITDTQYF.

The rearrangement links TRBV20-1 to TRBJ1-1, with a weak D call TRBD1 (5 bases). Trimming stripped 6 bases from V and 4 bases from J, with 9 bases between. The CDR3 runs to 11 residues. Germline-derived CDR1 and CDR2 are DFQATT and SNEGSKA (reference sequence). In DNA, the CDR3 is TGCAGTGCACACAGGATCACTGAAGCTTTCTTT. Translation gives CSAHRITEAFF.

The chain links TRBV15 to TRBJ1-4, with D possibly being TRBD1 (6 bases). Germline V gene sequence: CDR1 LNHNV, CDR2 YYDKDF (reference sequence). Trimming pared 1 base from V and 0 bases from J, leaving 15 bases between. This CDR3 spans 18 amino acids. This CDR3 is CATSRVPMGAATNEKLFF. The CDR3 nucleotides are TGTGCCACCAGCAGAGTACCAATGGGGGCTGCAACTAATGAAAAACTGTTTTTT.

This clone has only one observation. The missing conserved phenylalanine or tryptophan at the end of this CDR3 makes a read error likely. The DNA is left out, because the CDR3 cannot be placed on it with certainty; the CDR3 is given as TCRdb lists it. The gene calls are TRBV30 and TRBJ2-7; the DNA was not used to check the table's D call, TRBD2. The length of the CDR3 is 13 amino acids, counting both ends. Germline values: CDR1 GTSNPN, CDR2 SVGIG (reference sequence). CDR3 residues: CAWSVSLAGELYL.

CDR3 protein: CASSLRYNEQFF. The CDR3 nucleotides read TGTGCCAGCAGCTTGCGGTACAATGAGCAGTTCTTC. The V call is TRBV11-2, the J call TRBJ2-1; D gene uncertain. The CDR3 runs 12 residues. In germline, CDR1 is SGHAT, CDR2 FQNNGV. V was pared by 3 bases and J by 4 bases, with 4 bases between.

V and J are TRBV30 and TRBJ1-1, with D perhaps matching TRBD1 (5 bases). CDR1 is GTSNPN, CDR2 SVGIG, per germline (reference sequence). The CDR3 consists of 14 residues. The V gene lost 5 bases and the J gene lost 0 bases, with 13 bases spanning the gap. The CDR3 DNA sequence: TGTGCCTGGGGGGCGGGCAGGATGAACACTGAAGCTTTCTTT. Its protein product is CAWGAGRMNTEAFF.

The CDR3, as DNA: TGTGCCAGCAGCCCGCGGGGACAGGGCGATGGAGAGACCCAGTACTTC. This translates into CASSPRGQGDGETQYF. This chain connects TRBV7-2 to TRBJ2-5, with 9 bases that match TRBD1. The CDR3 has 16 amino acids. The ends lost 5 bases at V and 4 bases at J; junction bases unmatched: 11. Germline CDR1 is SGHTA and CDR2 is FQGNSA.

V gene TRBV7-6 combines with J gene TRBJ1-5; tentative D call: TRBD1 (5 bases). Germline V gene lookup returns CDR1 SGHVS and CDR2 FNYEAQ. CDR3 size: 16 residues. Trimming stripped 5 bases from V and 2 bases from J, with 16 bases between. Here the CDR3 reads CASSPTGGGGNQPQHF. Here the CDR3 DNA reads TGTGCCAGCAGCCCTACCGGGGGTGGCGGCAATCAGCCCCAGCATTTT.

V and J are TRBV6-2 or TRBV6-3 and TRBJ1-2; D gene uncertain. Looked up from germline, CDR1 is MNHEY and CDR2 is SVGEGT. The CDR3 consists of 16 residues. V shed 2 bases and J shed 6 bases, with 19 bases lying between them. As DNA, the CDR3 is TGTGCCAGCAGTTACCGTCCTGGAGGACTTGGGGATGGCTACACCTTC. Amino acids: CASSYRPGGLGDGYTF.

The chain recombines TRBV3-1 (or the pseudogene TRBV3-2) with TRBJ1-2; D remains ambiguous. Germline V gene sequence: CDR1 LGHDT, CDR2 YNNKEL (reference sequence). The V end lost 1 base, the J end lost 4 bases, and 4 bases lay between the germline ends. The CDR3 sequence is 12 residues long. CDR3 DNA sequence: TGTGCCAGCAGCCAAGGCGGCTATGGCTACACCTTC. Amino acids: CASSQGGYGYTF.

The V gene is TRBV6-2 or TRBV6-3, the J gene TRBJ2-2, with 7 bases that match TRBD2. CDR3 length: 14 amino acids. Germline lookup yields CDR1 MNHEY and CDR2 SVGEGT. V shed 4 bases, J shed 4 bases, and the junction held 3 bases outside the gene matches. CDR3 nucleotides: TGTGCCAGCAGTTTGGGGAGGGGCACCGGGGAGCTGTTTTTT. The encoded protein is CASSLGRGTGELFF.

The rearrangement uses TRBV19 and TRBJ1-3; a possible D gene is TRBD1 (5 bases). CDR3 length: 15 amino acids. Germline V gene data show CDR1 as LNHDA and CDR2 as SQIVND (reference sequence). V lost 3 bases to trimming and J lost 3 bases, with 12 bases between them. The CDR3 bases are TGTGCCAGTAGTATTACTGGGGCCCTTGGAAACACCATATATTTT. Translated: CASSITGALGNTIYF.

The rearrangement links TRBV6-6 to TRBJ2-7, with D maybe TRBD2 (7 bases). Trimming took 10 bases from V and 2 from J, leaving 18 bases between them. This CDR3 has 14 residues. CDR1 and CDR2 from the germline V gene are MNHNY and SVGAGI (reference sequence). The CDR3 loop is CATGIGGLTYEQYF. The CDR3 nucleotides are TGTGCCACCGGCATCGGGGGGCTGACCTACGAGCAGTACTTC.

This clone was counted only a few times. The V and J genes are TRBV4-1 and TRBJ1-1; D may be TRBD1 (5 bases). This CDR3 has 11 residues. The ends were cut back, 4 bases at V and 7 bases at J, with 7 bases in the middle. In germline, CDR1 is MGHRA, CDR2 YSYEKL. The DNA for the CDR3 is TGCGCCAGCAGCCGGGGGGGTGAAGCTTTCTTT. Translation: CASSRGGEAFF.